This TCR beta chain was captured by sequencing in a study of cytomegalovirus exposure and HLA in healthy donors. Overall study context: In an early release, HLA-typed donors contributed approximately 80 million unique TCR sequences.

PCR primers comprised 60 Vbeta and 13 Jbeta primers. The protocol was immunoSEQ multiplex PCR, while the TCRdb copy is restricted to in-frame clones and leaves out a portion. Of under 150,000 clones listed, around 72% are singletons. Whole-study results and caveats: Specificity of a few CMV-associated chains for CMV antigens was verified in vitro. Most TCR sequences showed up rarely, but some public TCRs showed up in many donors.

On this clone: What it binds is unknown.

Germline loops: CDR1 LNHNV, CDR2 YYDKDF (reference sequence). This CDR3 is 15 amino acids long. V lost 5 bases and J lost 3; bases outside the gene matches: 10. Participants comprised healthy donors of bone marrow. V is TRBV15 and J is TRBJ2-7, with 7 positions matching TRBD1. The sample taken for sequencing was PBMCs. This TCR was sampled from a man aged 45-60 years in good health and CMV-seropositive. The CDR3 protein is CATSWNRGGGYEQYF. The CDR3 DNA follows: TGTGCCACCAGCTGGAACAGGGGTGGGGGCTACGAGCAGTACTTC.